A selection of T cell receptor beta chains follows, all from one sample in a study of blood T cell repertoires in COVID-19. This table comes from immunoSEQ multiplex PCR, and its TCRdb copy is limited to in-frame clones, with some not included. The sample holds 80,000 or so clones, about nine tenths seen once. What was sequenced was peripheral blood. The receptors were sampled from a man in his forties or fifties with acute or convalescent COVID-19. Both conserved end residues are part of each CDR3. The D gene is left open where the match is weak. Expanded clones are given a class, and other clones once, few, many or no size at all.

d_call: NA
v_call: TRBV15
clone_size: NA
j_call: TRBJ2-3
cdr3_nt: TGTGCCACCAGCAGAGGAGCAGGTAGCACAGATACGCAGTATTTT
cdr3_aa: CATSRGAGSTDTQYF

d_call: TRBD1
v_call: TRBV24-1
clone_size: NA
j_call: TRBJ2-5
cdr3_nt: TGTGCCACCAGTGATTGGGACAGCCAAGAGACCCAGTACTTC
cdr3_aa: CATSDWDSQETQYF

d_call: TRBD2
v_call: TRBV28
clone_size: NA
j_call: TRBJ2-1
cdr3_nt: TGTGCCAGCGCGCGGGGGGACTACAATGAGCAGTTCTTC
cdr3_aa: CASARGDYNEQFF

d_call: NA
v_call: TRBV5-1
clone_size: NA
j_call: TRBJ1-2
cdr3_nt: TGCGCCAGCAGCTTGGGGACGGCGGCAGGGGATAACTATGGCTACACCTTC
cdr3_aa: CASSLGTAAGDNYGYTF

d_call: TRBD1
v_call: TRBV7-6
clone_size: NA
j_call: TRBJ2-1
cdr3_nt: TGTGCCAGCAGCCAAGACTGGGACAGCAACAATGAGCAGTTCTTC
cdr3_aa: CASSQDWDSNNEQFF

d_call: NA
v_call: TRBV19
clone_size: NA
j_call: TRBJ1-2
cdr3_nt: TGTGCCAGTAGTCCCGGTCCTAATTCTTATGGCTACACCTTC
cdr3_aa: CASSPGPNSYGYTF

d_call: NA
v_call: TRBV6-5
clone_size: NA
j_call: TRBJ2-2
cdr3_nt: TGTGCCAGCAACTCGCGAGGGAGATCCGGGGAGCTGTTTTTT
cdr3_aa: CASNSRGRSGELFF

d_call: TRBD2
v_call: TRBV11-2
clone_size: once
j_call: TRBJ2-1
cdr3_nt: TGTGCCAGCAGCCCCGGGACTAGCTGGCGCAATGAGCAGTTCTTC
cdr3_aa: CASSPGTSWRNEQFF

d_call: NA
v_call: TRBV5-1
clone_size: NA
j_call: TRBJ1-3
cdr3_nt: TGCGCCAGCAGCTTGGCCAGCCAGAGACTCGCTGGAAACACCATATATTTT
cdr3_aa: CASSLASQRLAGNTIYF

d_call: NA
v_call: TRBV25-1
clone_size: NA
j_call: TRBJ1-2
cdr3_nt: TGTGCCAGCAGTGAATATCCCCAGGGCGGGGATGGCTACACCTTC
cdr3_aa: CASSEYPQGGDGYTF

d_call: NA
v_call: TRBV9
clone_size: NA
j_call: TRBJ1-4
cdr3_nt: TGTGCCAGCAGCGTGGGCACCCTTGCAACTAATGAAAAACTGTTTTTT
cdr3_aa: CASSVGTLATNEKLFF

d_call: TRBD1
v_call: TRBV25-1
clone_size: once
j_call: TRBJ1-2
cdr3_nt: TGTGCCAGCAGGGGGACAGGGGGCGACTATGGCTACACCTTC
cdr3_aa: CASRGTGGDYGYTF

d_call: TRBD1
v_call: TRBV2
clone_size: NA
j_call: TRBJ2-7
cdr3_nt: TGTGCCAGCAGCTCGGACAGGGGGCGCGACGAGCAGTACTTC
cdr3_aa: CASSSDRGRDEQYF

d_call: NA
v_call: TRBV6-5
clone_size: few
j_call: TRBJ1-1
cdr3_nt: TGTGCCAGCAGCGGGGGGCTTCTTAACACTGAAGCTTTCTTT
cdr3_aa: CASSGGLLNTEAFF

d_call: NA
v_call: TRBV28
clone_size: NA
j_call: TRBJ2-3
cdr3_nt: TGTGCCAGTGGAGACTCGGCCGGATTAACAGATACGCAGTATTTT
cdr3_aa: CASGDSAGLTDTQYF

d_call: NA
v_call: TRBV20-1
clone_size: NA
j_call: TRBJ1-5
cdr3_nt: TGCAGTGCTAGTACTCCTGAGGGGGGGGTTGACAATCAGCCCCAGCATTTT
cdr3_aa: CSASTPEGGVDNQPQHF

d_call: TRBD2
v_call: TRBV3-1/TRBV3-2
clone_size: NA
j_call: TRBJ2-5
cdr3_nt: TGTGCCAGCAGACGTGCGGGAGTAGGGGAGGAGACCCAGTACTTC
cdr3_aa: CASRRAGVGEETQYF

d_call: TRBD2
v_call: TRBV4-3
clone_size: NA
j_call: TRBJ2-1
cdr3_nt: TGCGCCAGCAGCCAAGGGACTAGCGGGGCGAACAATGAGCAGTTCTTC
cdr3_aa: CASSQGTSGANNEQFF

d_call: TRBD1
v_call: TRBV4-1
clone_size: few
j_call: TRBJ2-2
cdr3_nt: TGCGCCAGCAGCCACGGACAGGGGAAGAACACCGGGGAGCTGTTTTTT
cdr3_aa: CASSHGQGKNTGELFF

d_call: NA
v_call: TRBV18
clone_size: NA
j_call: TRBJ2-2
cdr3_nt: TGTGCCAGCTCATCCCGCGCAGGGAATAACACCGGGGAGCTGTTTTTT
cdr3_aa: CASSSRAGNNTGELFF

d_call: TRBD1
v_call: TRBV27
clone_size: NA
j_call: TRBJ2-1
cdr3_nt: TGTGCCAGCAGTTTAGGGACAGGATACAATGAGCAGTTCTTC
cdr3_aa: CASSLGTGYNEQFF

d_call: TRBD1
v_call: TRBV4-3
clone_size: NA
j_call: TRBJ2-3
cdr3_nt: TGCGCCAGCAGCCTCGCCGGACAGGGAACAGATACGCAGTATTTT
cdr3_aa: CASSLAGQGTDTQYF

d_call: NA
v_call: TRBV25-1
clone_size: NA
j_call: TRBJ2-5
cdr3_nt: TGTGCCAGCAGTGACCCCAGGGGGGTCCCCCAAGAGACCCAGTACTTC
cdr3_aa: CASSDPRGVPQETQYF

d_call: TRBD1
v_call: TRBV5-5
clone_size: NA
j_call: TRBJ2-5
cdr3_nt: TGTGCCAGCAGCTCTATACCGGGACAGGGAAGAGAGACCCAGTACTTC
cdr3_aa: CASSSIPGQGRETQYF

d_call: NA
v_call: TRBV30
clone_size: NA
j_call: TRBJ1-1
cdr3_nt: TGTGCCTGGAGTGTCTCAGAAAACACTGAAGCTTTCTTT
cdr3_aa: CAWSVSENTEAFF

d_call: NA
v_call: TRBV5-1
clone_size: NA
j_call: TRBJ1-1
cdr3_nt: TGCGCCAGCACCACGGACGGACTAAGGACTGAAGCTTTCTTT
cdr3_aa: CASTTDGLRTEAFF

d_call: TRBD2
v_call: TRBV2
clone_size: NA
j_call: TRBJ2-5
cdr3_nt: TGTGCCAGCAGTGGAGGAGCGGGAGTAGGAGAGACCCAGTACTTC
cdr3_aa: CASSGGAGVGETQYF

d_call: NA
v_call: TRBV7-3
clone_size: few
j_call: TRBJ2-2
cdr3_nt: TGTGCCAGCAGCTTAACTGGGACTTTGAACACCGGGGAGCTGTTTTTT
cdr3_aa: CASSLTGTLNTGELFF

d_call: TRBD2
v_call: TRBV7-9
clone_size: NA
j_call: TRBJ2-5
cdr3_nt: TGTGCCAGCAGCTTAAATCTAGCGGGGCCAGAGACCCAGTACTTC
cdr3_aa: CASSLNLAGPETQYF

d_call: TRBD1
v_call: TRBV5-6
clone_size: NA
j_call: TRBJ1-5
cdr3_nt: TGTGCCAGCAGCTACACTCAGCACCCGGGACAGGTAAATCAGCCCCAGCATTTT
cdr3_aa: CASSYTQHPGQVNQPQHF

d_call: NA
v_call: TRBV11-1
clone_size: NA
j_call: TRBJ1-1
cdr3_nt: TGTGCCAGCAGCTTGCGGGCGCTTGGGGAGGCTGAAGCTTTCTTT
cdr3_aa: CASSLRALGEAEAFF

d_call: NA
v_call: TRBV5-1
clone_size: NA
j_call: TRBJ2-6
cdr3_nt: TGCGCCAGCAGCCCGCGACAGTCTGGGGCCAACGTCCTGACTTTC
cdr3_aa: CASSPRQSGANVLTF

d_call: NA
v_call: TRBV3-1/TRBV3-2
clone_size: few
j_call: TRBJ2-3
cdr3_nt: TGTGCCAGCAGTCTTCCTAGTACAGATACGCAGTATTTT
cdr3_aa: CASSLPSTDTQYF